One and the same sample provided the 9 T cell receptor beta chains below, sequenced in a study of blood T cell repertoires in COVID-19 (dated by TCRdb to 2020 to 2022). The library was prepared using the immunoSEQ multiplex PCR assay. Entries here come from immuneACCESS through TCRdb and include only in-frame sequences with V and J called. Some clones fail to appear in such tables; in the studies checked, an unresolved V gene covers under half of the shortfall, and the cause of the remainder is unknown. The sample table lists around 200,000 clones, around 83% of them with a count of one. Around 6.5% of the sample rests with the top ten. Sequenced: peripheral blood. All receptors come from a woman between 40 and 55 years old with acute or convalescent COVID-19.

V usage is TRBV5-1 and J usage is TRBJ1-3; no firm D call. The CDR3 has 15 amino acids. Germline loops: CDR1 SGHRS, CDR2 YFSETQ. Between the trimmed V and J ends, which lost 0 bases and 4 bases, there was a span of 11 bases. The CDR3 bases are TGCGCCAGCAGCTTGGCAGCGGCGCCCGGAAACACCATATATTTT. Its translation: CASSLAAAPGNTIYF.

This clone was seen a single time. The identical CDR3 is also encoded by other nucleotide sequences in the sample. V is TRBV18 and J is TRBJ1-6; D may be TRBD1 (6 bases). The CDR3 has 14 amino acids. V shed 3 bases and J shed 8 bases, with 11 bases lying between them. CDR1 KGHSH and CDR2 LQKENI come from the germline V gene. This CDR3 is CASSPDRTYSPLHF. CDR3 sequence (DNA): TGTGCCAGCTCACCCGACAGGACGTATTCACCCCTCCACTTT.

This clone turned up a few times. The rearrangement links TRBV6-6 to TRBJ2-7; possibly TRBD1 for D (6 bases). The V end was cut by 4 bases, the J end by 4 bases, with 8 bases between. Per the germline V gene, CDR1 is MNHNY and CDR2 is SVGAGI (reference sequence). The CDR3 has 12 residues. The chain's CDR3 is CASSFDRYEQYF. In nucleotides, the CDR3 is TGTGCCAGCAGTTTCGACAGGTACGAGCAGTACTTC.

This clone was counted a few times. The chain carries TRBV3-1 (or the pseudogene TRBV3-2) and TRBJ2-7; D uncertain. V was shortened by 1 base and J by 1 base, with 11 bases between the two germline ends. The CDR3 totals 15 residues. The V gene's germline CDR1 is LGHDT and CDR2 YNNKEL (reference sequence). CDR3 in DNA: TGTGCCAGCAGCCAAGTAATGGCACCTTCCTACGAGCAGTACTTC. This sequence encodes CASSQVMAPSYEQYF.

V usage is TRBV5-5 and J usage is TRBJ2-3, with 11 bases matching TRBD1. This CDR3 is built from 15 residues. The germline V gene has CDR1 SGHKS and CDR2 YYEKEE (reference sequence). V was pared by 4 bases and J by 5 bases, with 6 bases of the junction left unmatched. CDR3 coding DNA: TGTGCCAGCAGCAGGGGACAGGGGGTTGTAGATACGCAGTATTTT. Its protein product is CASSRGQGVVDTQYF.

The chain uses TRBV2 and TRBJ1-2; TRBD1 is a possible D gene (5 bases). The CDR3 is 13 residues long. CDR1 is SNHLY and CDR2 is FYNNEI in the germline V gene. V lost 4 bases and J lost 8, with 14 bases in between. The CDR3 DNA reads as TGTGCCAGCAGTGTCCGGGGGAATGGGGGCTACACCTTC. Translation: CASSVRGNGGYTF.

V is TRBV4-1 and J is TRBJ1-4, with TRBD1 matching 9 bases. With 4 bases clipped from V and 14 bases from J, the junction kept 5 bases outside the gene matches. Germline CDR1 MGHRA, CDR2 YSYEKL. The CDR3 spans 12 residues. CDR3 in amino acids: CASSPGTGRLFF. CDR3 DNA sequence: TGCGCCAGCAGCCCCGGGACAGGGAGGCTGTTTTTT.

The rearrangement uses TRBV25-1 and TRBJ1-3; TRBD1 might be the D (6 bases). CDR1 is MGHDK, CDR2 SYGVNS, per germline. This CDR3 is 14 amino acids long. Trimming shortened V by 6 bases and J by 0 bases, and 9 bases separated the two germline ends. In DNA form, the CDR3 reads TGTGCCAGCAGGGGGGCAGGCTCTGGAAACACCATATATTTT. As protein: CASRGAGSGNTIYF.

A few counts support this clone. The chain joins TRBV10-1 to TRBJ2-1, with TRBD2 as a possible D gene (6 bases). Germline assignment: CDR1 WNHNN and CDR2 SYGVQD (reference sequence). This CDR3 has 15 amino acids. The V and J ends lost 2 bases and 8 bases respectively, with 16 bases between them. The CDR3 DNA follows: TGCGCCAGCAGTGAGGGTGACAGACCGGGGGATGAGCAGTTCTTC. Translation gives CASSEGDRPGDEQFF.